Listed below are T cell receptor beta chains from one sample, sequenced in a study of shared clonotypes between healthy human individuals. Repertoires were generated with immunoSEQ multiplex PCR, while TCRdb's copy carries only in-frame clones and drops some. Altogether fewer than 1 million clones are present, roughly 96% being singletons, with the ten largest covering under 0.25%. The sequencing input was naive CD8+ T cells sorted from blood. Source of these receptors: a man aged 25-45 years in good health. Each CDR3 is given with its conserved first and last residue. The D gene is left open where the match is weak. Clone size, where shown, is once, few, many, or a class for clones that have expanded.

>-|TRBJ1-2|-|TRBV4-1
CASSQAPGGKRGYTF
TGCGCCAGCAGCCAAGCCCCCGGGGGAAAACGGGGCTACACCTTC
>-|TRBJ2-2|-|TRBV7-9
CASSPPVNPGELFF
TGTGCCAGCAGCCCACCCGTAAATCCCGGGGAGCTGTTTTTT
>-|TRBJ2-7|-|TRBV7-2
CASSGRGAVSYEQYF
TGTGCCAGCAGCGGGCGGGGTGCGGTCTCCTACGAGCAGTACTTC
>-|TRBJ2-7|TRBD2|TRBV5-4
CASSSAGLANEQYF
TGTGCCAGCAGCTCGGCCGGACTAGCAAATGAGCAGTACTTC
>-|TRBJ1-1|-|TRBV4-2
CASSQVGVRGRAMNTEAFF
TGTGCCAGCAGCCAAGTGGGGGTCCGGGGGCGAGCTATGAACACTGAAGCTTTCTTT
>-|TRBJ2-1|-|TRBV6-6
CASSFSLEWTNEQFF
TGTGCCAGCAGTTTTTCCCTTGAATGGACCAATGAGCAGTTCTTC
>-|TRBJ2-2|-|TRBV18
CASSPAENTGELFF
TGTGCCAGCTCACCGGCGGAGAACACCGGGGAGCTGTTTTTT
>-|TRBJ2-1|TRBD2|TRBV9
CASSPTSGRAVGGEQFF
TGTGCCAGCAGCCCGACTAGCGGGAGGGCCGTCGGTGGTGAGCAGTTCTTC
>-|TRBJ2-2|-|TRBV4-1
CASSQGEMNTGELFF
TGCGCCAGCAGCCAAGGTGAGATGAACACCGGGGAGCTGTTTTTT
>-|TRBJ2-1|TRBD2|TRBV7-6
CASSLYPRTREYNEQFF
TGTGCCAGCAGCTTATACCCGAGGACTAGAGAGTACAATGAGCAGTTCTTC
>-|TRBJ2-3|-|TRBV7-9
CASSLWEYTQYF
TGTGCCAGCAGCTTGTGGGAATATACGCAGTATTTT
>-|TRBJ2-1|-|TRBV7-2
CASSLVSDNEQFF
TGTGCCAGCAGCTTAGTATCGGACAATGAGCAGTTCTTC
>-|TRBJ2-7|-|TRBV6-1
CASSEWIEQYF
TGTGCCAGCAGTGAATGGATCGAGCAGTACTTC
>-|TRBJ1-4|-|TRBV15
CATRGSDRTPEKLFF
TGTGCCACCAGGGGGAGTGACAGAACTCCTGAAAAACTGTTTTTT
>-|TRBJ1-1|-|TRBV29-1
CSVEEGNTEAFF
TGCAGCGTTGAAGAAGGGAACACTGAAGCTTTCTTT
>-|TRBJ2-3|TRBD2|TRBV27
CASSLSGRGTQYF
TGTGCCAGCAGTTTAAGCGGGAGGGGTACGCAGTATTTT
>-|TRBJ1-1|TRBD1|TRBV7-2
CASSPTPDRATNTEAFF
TGTGCCAGCAGCCCTACCCCGGACAGGGCAACTAACACTGAAGCTTTCTTT
>few|TRBJ2-7|TRBD2|TRBV4-2
CASSQPGTSDYEQYF
TGTGCCAGCAGCCAACCCGGGACTAGCGACTACGAGCAGTACTTC
>-|TRBJ2-5|TRBD1|TRBV6-5
CASRYTTGGKSETQYF
TGTGCCAGCAGATACACTACAGGGGGCAAGTCGGAGACCCAGTACTTC
>-|TRBJ2-1|TRBD2|TRBV19
CASSIIALAGNEQFF
TGTGCCAGTAGTATAATAGCGCTAGCGGGGAATGAGCAGTTCTTC
>-|TRBJ2-5|TRBD1|TRBV6-5
CASSYRDSQETQYF
TGTGCCAGCAGTTATCGGGACAGTCAAGAGACCCAGTACTTC
>-|TRBJ1-5|-|TRBV11-2
CASSLAGWQPQHF
TGTGCCAGCAGCTTAGCCGGATGGCAGCCCCAGCATTTT
>-|TRBJ2-4|-|TRBV7-6
CASSALGGTGNIQYF
TGTGCCAGCAGCGCCCTCGGAGGGACTGGAAACATTCAGTACTTC
>-|TRBJ2-7|TRBD1|TRBV6-6
CASSYVQTTGVHEQYF
TGTGCCAGCAGTTACGTACAAACGACAGGGGTACACGAGCAGTACTTC
>-|TRBJ2-1|TRBD2|TRBV16
CASSRLAGGVGDEQFF
TGTGCCAGCAGCCGACTAGCGGGAGGTGTAGGCGATGAGCAGTTCTTC
>-|TRBJ2-7|-|TRBV29-1
CSVEGRYYEQYF
TGCAGCGTTGAGGGCAGATACTACGAGCAGTACTTC
>once|TRBJ1-1|-|TRBV27
CASTSSPGGPNTEAFF
TGTGCCAGCACCTCAAGTCCGGGGGGACCGAACACTGAAGCTTTCTTT
>-|TRBJ2-5|TRBD2|TRBV29-1
CSVLAEREETQYF
TGCAGCGTTCTAGCGGAGCGGGAGGAGACCCAGTACTTC
>-|TRBJ1-2|-|TRBV28
CASSSPQFFGYTF
TGTGCCAGCAGTTCCCCACAGTTCTTTGGCTACACCTTC